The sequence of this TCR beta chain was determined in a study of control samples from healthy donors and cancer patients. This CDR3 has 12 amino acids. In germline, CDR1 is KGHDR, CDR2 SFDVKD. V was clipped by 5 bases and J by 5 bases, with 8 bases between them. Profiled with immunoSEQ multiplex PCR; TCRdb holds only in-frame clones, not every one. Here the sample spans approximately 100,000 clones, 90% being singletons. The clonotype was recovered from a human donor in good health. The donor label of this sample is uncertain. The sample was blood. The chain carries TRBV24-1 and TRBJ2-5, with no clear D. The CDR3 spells CATSVTQETQYF. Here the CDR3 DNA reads TGTGCCACCAGTGTCACTCAGGAGACCCAGTACTTC.